This T cell receptor beta chain was identified in a study of blood T cell repertoires in COVID-19. Study details: T cells, B-cell-depleted T cells, or PBMCs supplied cDNA or gDNA.

The junction had 14 bases not matched to a gene; V was cut back by 8 bases and J by 8 bases. The CDR3 has 14 residues. CDR1 is SGHRS and CDR2 is YFSETQ in the germline V gene. Authors' analysis steps: Cell counts per sample came from amplifying reference gene primers. Produced via immunoSEQ multiplex PCR; TCRdb's table is partial and in-frame only. V and J calls and clone size are as listed in that table; D and trimming were resolved from the DNA. The data contain about 140,000 clones, 75% to 85% of them singletons. This TCR derives from a man between 70 and 80 years old who had recovered from COVID-19. The sequencing input was peripheral blood. The chain carries TRBV5-1 and TRBJ1-2, with TRBD1 matching over 8 bases. The CDR3 spells CASSLQGQGGGYTF. The CDR3 nucleotides read TGCGCCAGTTCCCTACAAGGACAGGGTGGCGGCTACACCTTC.